Presented here are 9 T cell receptor beta chains from one specimen sequenced in a study of identical twins. TCRdb analysed the 5' RACE reads with MiXCR anew, one entry per CDR3 protein. The sample records 1.5 million to 2 million distinct CDR3 sequences, 25% to 35% being singletons. Material for sequencing was cord blood. The source of these receptors is a newborn girl in good health.

The chain has TRBV10-3 and TRBJ2-5; 10 bases map to TRBD2. With V trimmed by 6 bases and J by 5 bases, 6 bases remained unmatched. CDR1 and CDR2 (germline): ENHRY, SYGVKD. CDR3 size: 14 residues. The CDR3 reads CAIRGTSGDETQYF. DNA for the CDR3: TGTGCCATCAGGGGTACTAGCGGGGACGAGACCCAGTACTTC.

The V call is TRBV29-1, the J call TRBJ1-1, with TRBD1 matching 10 bases. With V trimmed by 6 bases and J by 1 base, 8 bases remained unmatched. The CDR3 consists of 15 residues. Germline CDR1 and CDR2: SQVTM and ANQGSEA. The CDR3 here is CSVPPTGGGNTEAFF. The CDR3 nucleotides read TGCAGCGTCCCCCCGACAGGGGGCGGGAACACTGAAGCTTTCTTT. Full variable domain (missing parts from reference TRBV29-1 and TRBJ1-1): SAVISQKPSRDICQRGTSLTIQCQVDSQVTMMFWYRQQPGQSLTLIATANQGSEATYESGFVIDKFPISRPNLTFSTLTVSNMSPEDSSIYLCSVPPTGGGNTEAFFGQGTRLTVV.

A few counts support this clonotype. V usage is TRBV29-1 and J usage is TRBJ1-2; D not resolved. V was pared by 2 bases and J by 4 bases, with 8 bases between. The germline V gene has CDR1 SQVTM and CDR2 ANQGSEA. CDR3 length equals 12 residues. CDR3 amino acids: CSVEMASYGYTF. The CDR3 bases are TGCAGCGTTGAAATGGCCAGCTATGGCTACACCTTC.

This clonotype was observed a few times. The chain employs TRBV19 and TRBJ1-2; perhaps TRBD1 as D (5 bases). CDR3 length: 13 residues. Trimming pared 5 bases from V and 4 bases from J, leaving 11 bases between. CDR1 and CDR2 from the germline V gene are LNHDA and SQIVND (reference sequence). The CDR3 reads CASSAGLGYGYTF. Written as DNA, the CDR3 is TGTGCCAGTAGTGCAGGGCTTGGCTATGGCTACACCTTC.

This chain uses TRBV4-2 with TRBJ2-3, with 11 bases that match TRBD2. V lost 1 base and J lost 2; bases outside the gene matches: 11. Looked up from germline, CDR1 is LGHNA and CDR2 is YNFKEQ. The CDR3 contains 19 residues. CDR3 sequence: CASSQAGIAGGPNTDTQYF. CDR3 coding DNA: TGTGCCAGCAGCCAAGCTGGCATAGCGGGAGGGCCTAACACAGATACGCAGTATTTT.

With respect to this clonotype: At one end the junction does not follow the germline gene, possibly because of a read error. The chain links TRBV11-2 to TRBJ2-3, with D perhaps TRBD1 (6 bases). CDR3 length: 18 amino acids. CDR1 and CDR2 from the germline V gene are SGHAT and FQNNGV. CDR3 coding DNA: TGTGCCAGCAGCCCTTACCCCTTGGACCAGGGGAAGAAAGATACGCGGTATTTT. Translating gives CASSPYPLDQGKKDTRYF. The complete variable domain, with remaining parts taken from reference TRBV11-2 and TRBJ2-3, reads EAGVAQSPRYKIIEKRQSVAFWCNPISGHATLYWYQQILGQGPKLLIQFQNNGVVDDSQLPKDRFSAERLKGVDSTLKIQPAKLEDSAVYLCASSPYPLDQGKKDTRYFGPGTRLTVL.

The rearrangement uses TRBV3-1 and TRBJ1-3; 7 positions agree with TRBD1. The germline gives CDR1 LGHDT, CDR2 YNNKEL (reference sequence). The CDR3 has 14 residues. V lost 10 bases and J lost 0; bases outside the gene matches: 6. CDR3 nucleotides: TGTGCCACTTCGACAGGGCACTCTGGAAACACCATATATTTT. This translates into CATSTGHSGNTIYF.

The genes are TRBV28 and TRBJ1-2, with 7 bases identical to TRBD1. J gave up 4 bases and V 6 bases, and 8 bases lay outside the gene matches. The CDR3 spans 14 residues. CDR1 is MDHEN and CDR2 is SYDVKM in the germline V gene. Here the CDR3 reads CASSRQGRVYGYTF. In DNA form, the CDR3 reads TGTGCCAGCAGCCGACAGGGTCGGGTCTATGGCTACACCTTC.

The chain employs TRBV4-1 and TRBJ1-1, with D possibly matching TRBD1 (5 bases). The CDR3 consists of 14 residues. From germline, CDR1 is MGHRA and CDR2 YSYEKL. Trimming cost V 4 bases and J 0 bases, with 9 bases left between them. The CDR3 coding sequence is TGCGCCAGCAGCCGCCGACAGATGAACACTGAAGCTTTCTTT. This translates into CASSRRQMNTEAFF.